Each of the 2 T cell receptor beta chains below was sequenced from the same sample in a study of post-analysis software for immune sequencing data (dated by TCRdb to between 2014 and 2017). Findings and caveats that apply to the study as a whole: Patients showed significantly higher frequencies than controls for several TRBV segments, among them TRBV5-6, TRBV5-1 and TRBV20-1.

The library came from PCR. For sequencing, an Illumina HiSeq 2500 was employed. To reduce PCR and sequencing biases, unique molecular identifiers were incorporated into the TCR beta cDNA libraries. Using fastp at Q25 and MiXCR, TCRdb reprocessed the public reads and kept productive beta chains. All rows with the same CDR3 protein become a single entry with the most common DNA and genes. The sample table contains around 400,000 distinct CDR3 sequences; only one count was recorded for over 30% of them. Together, the top ten hold less than 10% of the sample. Antigens for these TCRs are unknown. Sequenced material: blood. The origin of the receptors is a girl aged 2 to 9 with multiple sclerosis.

The chain uses TRBV3-1 and TRBJ2-1; 11 bases are shared with TRBD2. V shed 5 bases, J shed 7 bases, and the junction held 13 bases outside the gene matches. CDR3 length equals 17 residues. Germline CDR1 and CDR2: LGHDT and YNNKEL (reference sequence). This CDR3 is CASSSRGIAGGINEQFF. CDR3 DNA: TGTGCCAGCAGCTCGAGGGGGATAGCGGGAGGGATTAATGAGCAGTTCTTC.

The chain carries TRBV9 and TRBJ1-6, with 9 bases matching TRBD1. V dropped 4 bases and J dropped 10; count of bases not matched to a gene: 3. The CDR3 length is 13 residues. CDR1 is SGDLS and CDR2 is YYNGEE in the germline V gene. CDR3 amino acids: CASSPTGGSPLHF. CDR3 sequence (DNA): TGTGCCAGCAGCCCTACAGGGGGCTCACCCCTCCACTTT.